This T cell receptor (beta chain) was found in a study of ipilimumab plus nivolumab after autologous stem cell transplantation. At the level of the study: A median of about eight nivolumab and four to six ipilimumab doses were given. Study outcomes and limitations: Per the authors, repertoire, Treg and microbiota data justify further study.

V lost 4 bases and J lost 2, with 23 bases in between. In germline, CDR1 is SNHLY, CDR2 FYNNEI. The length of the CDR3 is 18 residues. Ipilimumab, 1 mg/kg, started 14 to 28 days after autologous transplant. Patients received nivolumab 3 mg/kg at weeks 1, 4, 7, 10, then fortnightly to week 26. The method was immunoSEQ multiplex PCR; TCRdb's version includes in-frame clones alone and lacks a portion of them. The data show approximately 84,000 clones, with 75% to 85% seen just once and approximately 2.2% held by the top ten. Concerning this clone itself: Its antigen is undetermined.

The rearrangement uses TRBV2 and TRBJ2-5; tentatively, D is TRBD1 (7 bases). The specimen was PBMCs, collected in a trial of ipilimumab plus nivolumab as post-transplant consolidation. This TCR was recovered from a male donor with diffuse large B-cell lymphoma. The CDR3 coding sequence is TGTGCCAGCAGTGTCCGGTCAGGGGGGTATGGGGGTCAAGAGACCCAGTACTTC. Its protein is CASSVRSGGYGGQETQYF.